This section outlines one T cell receptor beta chain sequence together with its context. What it binds is unknown. These data originate in a study of CXCR3-negative and CXCR3-positive naive CD8 T cells. The study, taken as a whole, reports: TRB CDR3s of CXCR3-positive naive cells were more hydrophobic than those of CXCR3-negative naive cells. Memory CD8+ cells showed much lower diversity, while both naive subsets were comparably high.

This CDR3 is built from 16 residues. Germline V CDR1 and CDR2: DFQATT, SNEGSKA (reference sequence). The CD45RO-CCR7+CD27+CD95- phenotype denoted naive CD8+ T cells. Preparation of TRB cDNA libraries relied on 5' RACE carrying UMI labels. TCRdb re-called the 5' RACE reads and catalogs CDR3 proteins one per entry, DNA excluded. The sample data list some 150,000 distinct CDR3 sequences. The sequenced material came from naive CXCR3+ CD8+ T cells from blood. The subset: CD45RO-CCR7+CD27+CD95- naive CD8+ T cells expressing CXCR3 (TNR3+). The chain joins TRBV20-1 to TRBJ1-5; without DNA, the TCRdb call of TRBD1 cannot be checked. This clonotype was sampled from a human donor in good health. Some clones in this sample may be carry-over from other donors' samples. The CDR3 sequence is CSARDPRGYSNQPQHF.